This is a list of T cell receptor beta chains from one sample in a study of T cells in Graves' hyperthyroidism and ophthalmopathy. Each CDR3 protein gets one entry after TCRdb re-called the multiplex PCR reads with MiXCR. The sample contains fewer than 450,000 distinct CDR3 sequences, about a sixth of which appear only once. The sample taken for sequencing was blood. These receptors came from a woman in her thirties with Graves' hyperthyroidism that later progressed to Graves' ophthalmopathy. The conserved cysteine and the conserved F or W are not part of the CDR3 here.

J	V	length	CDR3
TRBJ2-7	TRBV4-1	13	ASSPPSGMGYEQY
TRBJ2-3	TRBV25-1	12	ASSLSGATDTQY
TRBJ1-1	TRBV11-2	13	ASSLIEGYITEAF
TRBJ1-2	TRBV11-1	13	ASSYATDRGFGYT
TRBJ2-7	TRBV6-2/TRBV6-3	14	ASSTKGTSGAYEQY
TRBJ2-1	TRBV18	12	ASSPPSGRYEQF
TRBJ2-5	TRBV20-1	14	SAPGLAGGLQETQY
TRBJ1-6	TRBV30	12	AWRTSGTGSPLH
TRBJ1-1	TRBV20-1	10	SAYRRGTEAF
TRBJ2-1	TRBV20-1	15	SARDSGRARSYNEQF
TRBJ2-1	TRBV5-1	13	ASSFGGSGYNEQF
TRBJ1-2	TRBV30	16	AWTVVRTGRGPNYGYT
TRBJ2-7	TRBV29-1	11	SVRSNYAYEQY
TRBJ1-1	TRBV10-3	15	AISESSGGRGYTEAF
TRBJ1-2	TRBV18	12	ASSPPVAYYGYT
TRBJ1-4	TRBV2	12	ASSDFRINEKLF
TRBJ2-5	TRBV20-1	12	SATGPPPGETQY
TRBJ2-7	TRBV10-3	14	AISEPLGESSYEQY